Listed here is a single T cell receptor beta chain. What it recognizes is unknown. There are 15 residues in the CDR3. Per the germline V gene, CDR1 is LGHDT and CDR2 is YNNKEL (reference sequence). V dropped 2 bases and J dropped 7 bases, with 16 bases sitting between them. The data belong to a study of T cell responses to AZD1222 COVID-19 vaccine. General study points: Regions 160-218 and 743-854 held dominance among vaccine-associated CD4 TCRs, which spanned spike. Repertoires were obtained solely post-peak T cell response. Nearly half of the spike-specific TCRs reportedly recognize variant regions that carry no mutations. Donors were mostly white British, more females; clonal diversity possibly underestimated.

Profiling relied on immunoSEQ multiplex PCR, and the TCRdb table lists in-frame clones only, not all of them. The data contain around 88,000 clones, just over 85% of them singletons. This chain connects TRBV3-1 (or the pseudogene TRBV3-2) to TRBJ2-3; no reliable D call. The clonotype comes from an adult in good health. The specimen was peripheral blood, collected on day 0 of MenACWY control vaccination. CDR3 protein: CASSQLAGPGYTQYF. In nucleotides, the CDR3 is TGTGCCAGCAGCCAATTAGCTGGGCCCGGGTATACGCAGTATTTT.